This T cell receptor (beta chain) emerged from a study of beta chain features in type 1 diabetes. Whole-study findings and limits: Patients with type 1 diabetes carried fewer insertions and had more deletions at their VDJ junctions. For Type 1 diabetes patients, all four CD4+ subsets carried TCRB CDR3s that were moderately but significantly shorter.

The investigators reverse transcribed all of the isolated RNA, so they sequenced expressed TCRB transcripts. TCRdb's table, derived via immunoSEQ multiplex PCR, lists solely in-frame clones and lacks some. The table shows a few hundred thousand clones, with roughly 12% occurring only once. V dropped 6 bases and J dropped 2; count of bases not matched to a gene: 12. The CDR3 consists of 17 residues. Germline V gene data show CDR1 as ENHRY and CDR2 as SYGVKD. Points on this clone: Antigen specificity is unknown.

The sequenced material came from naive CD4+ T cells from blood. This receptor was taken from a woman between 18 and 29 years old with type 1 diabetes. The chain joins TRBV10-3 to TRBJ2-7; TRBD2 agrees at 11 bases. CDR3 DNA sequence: TGTGCCATCAGCGCCTCGTCAGTGACTAGCGGGGCCTACGAGCAGTACTTC. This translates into CAISASSVTSGAYEQYF.